The sequence of this TCR beta chain was determined in a study of blood T cells in healthy people across ages. Overall study results and limits: In long-lived donors, naive CD4+ cell counts and diversity exceeded those of aged donors.

The CDR3 consists of 14 residues. The V gene lost 5 bases and the J gene lost 3 bases, with 14 bases spanning the gap. Germline lookup yields CDR1 DFQATT and CDR2 SNEGSKA (reference sequence). The sample holds many counts of this clonotype. Its antigen is not identified. Primed by a sample-barcoded 5' primer and a J-beta primer mix, a second PCR proceeded for about 7 to 11 cycles. Via MiXCR, TCRdb re-called the 5' RACE reads, giving one row per CDR3 protein. The repertoire holds around 900,000 distinct CDR3 sequences, with around 30% as singletons. Per sample, no less than 6 micrograms of total RNA were extracted.

The chain links TRBV20-1 to TRBJ2-1; D ambiguous. This receptor was identified in a woman older than 75 in good health. The source material was blood. For the CDR3, the DNA is TGCAGTGCTGTCAAGCCCGCACTCTACAATGAGCAGTTCTTC. This sequence encodes CSAVKPALYNEQFF.